One sample yielded the 6 T cell receptor beta chains listed below, sequenced in a study of Graves' ophthalmopathy and Graves' hyperthyroidism. Beta-chain TCR CDR3 regions were amplified from RNA transcripts. Investigators did first-round RT-PCR with HTBI primers, then second-round multiplex PCR. MiXCR was run by TCRdb on the multiplex PCR reads, yielding one entry per CDR3 protein. This table has around 520,000 distinct CDR3 sequences, roughly 40% appearing once. Sample: peripheral blood or thyroid tissue (not recorded which). The receptor set was obtained from an adult man with Graves' hyperthyroidism.

The genes are TRBV7-8 and TRBJ2-7, with D perhaps TRBD2 (6 bases). The V and J ends lost 11 bases and 10 bases respectively, with 24 bases between them. The CDR3 length is 13 residues. The germline gives CDR1 SGHVS, CDR2 FQNEAQ. The CDR3 DNA follows: TGTGCCTGGAGTCCCACCTTCACCGGGAGTCAGTACTTC. Its protein is CAWSPTFTGSQYF.

The J gene is TRBJ1-1, the V gene TRBV6-5; D is possibly TRBD1 (5 bases). Germline loops: CDR1 MNHEY, CDR2 SVGAGI. Deletions cut 8 bases from V and 1 base from J, with 14 bases between. The CDR3 loop spans 14 amino acids. CDR3 nucleotides: TGTGCCAGCGGGACTTACGACAGGAACACTGAAGCTTTCTTT. Translation gives CASGTYDRNTEAFF.

This clonotype was observed at least ten times. The V gene is TRBV5-1, the J gene TRBJ2-7; perhaps TRBD2 as D (6 bases). Deletions cut 4 bases from V and 5 bases from J, with 13 bases between. Germline CDR1 is SGHRS and CDR2 is YFSETQ. The CDR3 has 13 amino acids. CDR3 DNA sequence: TGCGCCAGCAGCCGGGAGTTTGACGACGAGCAGTACTTC. Amino acids: CASSREFDDEQYF.

This clonotype has ten or more counts. This rearrangement joins TRBV7-8 to TRBJ2-7, with D possibly matching TRBD1 (5 bases). This CDR3 is 13 amino acids long. Trimming shortened V by 3 bases and J by 5 bases, and 11 bases separated the two germline ends. Germline values: CDR1 SGHVS, CDR2 FQNEAQ. The CDR3 coding sequence is TGTGCCAGCAGCTTCCGCCAGGGCCACGAGCAGTACTTC. Translating it yields CASSFRQGHEQYF. Filled out from reference TRBV7-8 and TRBJ2-7, the complete variable domain reads GAGVSQSPRYKVAKRGQDVALRCDPISGHVSLFWYQQALGQGPEFLTYFQNEAQLDKSGLPSDRFFAERPEGSVSTLKIQRTQQEDSAVYLCASSFRQGHEQYFGPGTRLTVT.

This clonotype has ten or more counts. The chain is built from TRBV2 and TRBJ1-1; TRBD1 matches at 7 bases. The CDR3 loop spans 14 amino acids. With V trimmed by 6 bases and J by 1 base, 5 bases remained unmatched. CDR1 and CDR2 (germline): SNHLY, FYNNEI. The CDR3 region has the DNA TGTGCCAGCAGCGTGACAGGGCCGAACACTGAAGCTTTCTTT. Translated: CASSVTGPNTEAFF.

The CDR3 loop reads CASSSSGGLSGANVLTF. The CDR3 DNA follows: TGTGCCAGCAGTTCAAGCGGGGGGCTCTCCGGGGCCAACGTCCTGACTTTC. The chain couples TRBV6-5 to TRBJ2-6; 9 bases align to TRBD2. The V and J ends lost 4 bases and 4 bases, in that order; junction bases with no gene match: 8. In germline, CDR1 is MNHEY, CDR2 SVGAGI. The CDR3 covers 17 residues.